The next 16 T cell receptor beta chains were all read from a single sample in a study of T cell repertoires in cytomegalovirus infection. TCRdb reanalysed the reads using MiXCR and keeps one entry per CDR3 protein. In the table there are about 180,000 distinct CDR3 sequences, roughly 14% of which are singletons. Sequencing input: PBMCs. The source of these receptors is a human donor in good health (CMV status not recorded). Some clones in this sample may be carry-over from other donors' samples.

The chain is built from TRBV12-3 or TRBV12-4 and TRBJ1-1; tentative D call: TRBD1 (6 bases). V was cut by 2 bases and J by 10 bases, with 8 bases left in between. The CDR3 runs 11 residues. Here the CDR3 reads CASSLTGAAFF. The CDR3 DNA sequence: TGTGCCAGCAGTTTAACGGGGGCAGCTTTCTTT.

This clonotype has only a few counts. This rearrangement joins TRBV5-4 to TRBJ2-5, with no clear D. V was shortened by 2 bases and J by 3 bases, with 8 bases between the two germline ends. Per the germline V gene, CDR1 is SGHNT and CDR2 is YYREEE (reference sequence). The CDR3 contains 13 residues. CDR3 in DNA: TGTGCCAGCAGCTTCGTCAGGAAAGAGACCCAGTACTTC. This translates into CASSFVRKETQYF.

The chain is built from TRBV29-1 and TRBJ2-3; possibly TRBD2 for D (6 bases). V dropped 3 bases and J dropped 2 bases, with 12 bases sitting between them. The germline gives CDR1 SQVTM, CDR2 ANQGSEA. This CDR3 region has 14 residues. The CDR3 DNA reads as TGCAGCGTTGAGGCAGCGGGCTTCACAGATACGCAGTATTTT. It codes for CSVEAAGFTDTQYF.

This rearrangement joins TRBV7-9 to TRBJ2-1; D unresolved. The V gene's germline CDR1 is SEHNR and CDR2 FQNEAQ (reference sequence). The CDR3 totals 11 residues. The V end was cut by 5 bases, the J end by 9 bases, with 8 bases between. The CDR3 sequence: CASSTIPEQFF. Written as DNA, the CDR3 is TGTGCCAGCAGCACTATCCCTGAGCAGTTCTTC.

This rearrangement joins TRBV7-6 to TRBJ1-2, with D possibly TRBD1 on 6 matching bases. Trimming shortened V by 5 bases and J by 7 bases, and 14 bases separated the two germline ends. The CDR3 covers 13 residues. The germline V gene encodes CDR1 SGHVS and CDR2 FNYEAQ. In nucleotides, the CDR3 is TGTGCCAGCAGCGCCCAGGGGCTACCTGGCTACACCTTC. This sequence encodes CASSAQGLPGYTF.

This clonotype was found many times. The rearrangement joins TRBV14 to TRBJ2-3, with TRBD2 matching over 7 bases. J gave up 2 bases and V 5 bases, and 4 bases lay outside the gene matches. The germline gives CDR1 SGHDN, CDR2 FVKESK. CDR3 length: 14 amino acids. In DNA form, the CDR3 reads TGTGCCAGCAGCTACCGGGACTACACAGATACGCAGTATTTT. Residues: CASSYRDYTDTQYF.

This clonotype was seen at least ten times. This chain uses TRBV29-1 with TRBJ1-1, with D uncertain. The germline V and J ends were trimmed by 7 bases and 0 bases, with 15 bases remaining between them. Per the germline V gene, CDR1 is SQVTM and CDR2 is ANQGSEA. The CDR3 totals 14 residues. CDR3 DNA sequence: TGCAGCGCTACCAACCTAGGGTTGAACACTGAAGCTTTCTTT. This sequence encodes CSATNLGLNTEAFF.

This clonotype was seen only a few times. This chain joins TRBV19 and TRBJ2-6, with D hard to call. The germline V and J ends were trimmed by 4 bases and 4 bases, with 5 bases remaining between them. CDR1 and CDR2 from the germline V gene are LNHDA and SQIVND (reference sequence). This CDR3 region has 13 residues. The CDR3 DNA reads TGTGCCAGTAGTAAGACCGGGGCCAACGTCCTGACTTTC. Amino acids: CASSKTGANVLTF.

The count of this clonotype is one. V usage is TRBV4-2 and J usage is TRBJ2-5; the match to TRBD2 covers 9 bases. This CDR3 spans 16 amino acids. Germline values: CDR1 LGHNA, CDR2 YNFKEQ. J lost 2 bases, V lost 1 base, and 5 bases had no gene match. Here the CDR3 reads CASSQVQAGGQETQYF. The CDR3, as DNA: TGTGCCAGCAGCCAAGTCCAAGCGGGAGGTCAAGAGACCCAGTACTTC.

V gene TRBV12-3 or TRBV12-4 combines with J gene TRBJ1-3; TRBD1 might be the D (5 bases). The CDR3 loop spans 14 amino acids. V was cut by 6 bases and J by 2 bases, with 11 bases left in between. The CDR3 DNA reads TGTGCCAGCAGCGCCAGGGTTACTGGAAACACCATATATTTT. Translated, it gives CASSARVTGNTIYF.

This sequence joins TRBV2 and TRBJ2-1; D perhaps matches TRBD1 (6 bases). This CDR3 region has 13 residues. Germline V gene lookup returns CDR1 SNHLY and CDR2 FYNNEI. Trimming removed 0 bases at V and 9 bases at J, with 9 bases between. The CDR3 loop is CASSEARGGEQFF. CDR3 in DNA: TGTGCCAGCAGTGAAGCCCGAGGGGGTGAGCAGTTCTTC.

This clonotype was recorded many times. The chain combines TRBV7-9 with TRBJ1-1; 7 nucleotides line up with TRBD1. Trimming took 7 bases from V and 5 from J; bases not matched to a gene: 7. The CDR3 is made up of 13 amino acids. The germline V gene has CDR1 SEHNR and CDR2 FQNEAQ (reference sequence). This CDR3 is CASTETGRTEAFF. DNA for the CDR3: TGTGCCAGCACCGAGACAGGGCGGACTGAAGCTTTCTTT.

This clonotype has just a few counts. V is TRBV11-1 and J is TRBJ2-7; perhaps TRBD1 as D (5 bases). This CDR3 contains 14 residues. Looked up from germline, CDR1 is SGHAT and CDR2 is FQDESV (reference sequence). V lost 7 bases, J lost 2 bases, and 15 bases lay in between. DNA for the CDR3: TGTGCCAGCATGCGCGGTCCAGGGCCCTACGAGCAGTACTTC. As protein: CASMRGPGPYEQYF.

This clonotype has more than one count but fewer than ten. The genes are TRBV18 and TRBJ1-4, with 8 bases aligning to TRBD1. In germline, CDR1 is KGHSH, CDR2 LQKENI. Losses at the gene ends were 3 bases for V and 0 bases for J; bases not matched to a gene: 12. The CDR3 is made up of 19 amino acids. The CDR3 loop is CASSPTVAGGLSTNEKLFF. The DNA for the CDR3 is TGTGCCAGCTCACCCACCGTGGCAGGGGGCCTCTCAACTAATGAAAAACTGTTTTTT. Together with reference TRBV18 and TRBJ1-4, the CDR3 gives the full variable domain: NAGVMQNPRHLVRRRGQEARLRCSPMKGHSHVYWYRQLPEEGLKFMVYLQKENIIDESGMPKERFSAEFPKEGPSILRIQQVVRGDSAAYFCASSPTVAGGLSTNEKLFFGSGTQLSVL.

The sample holds a few counts of this clonotype. The V call is TRBV29-1, the J call TRBJ1-1; D gene ambiguous. The CDR3 extends over 13 amino acids. Germline V gene lookup returns CDR1 SQVTM and CDR2 ANQGSEA. Trimming took off 3 bases at V and 6 bases at J, with 14 bases between the two ends. The CDR3 here is CSVDPDGWPEAFF. The DNA for the CDR3 is TGCAGCGTTGACCCGGACGGTTGGCCTGAAGCTTTCTTT.

The J gene is TRBJ1-6, the V gene TRBV7-9; no definite D call. V gave up 2 bases and J gave up 10 bases, with 12 bases separating them. Germline V gives CDR1 SEHNR, CDR2 FQNEAQ (reference sequence). The CDR3 is 14 residues long. The CDR3 reads CASSLKGFESPLHF. For the CDR3, the DNA is TGTGCCAGCAGCTTAAAAGGGTTTGAATCACCCCTCCACTTT.